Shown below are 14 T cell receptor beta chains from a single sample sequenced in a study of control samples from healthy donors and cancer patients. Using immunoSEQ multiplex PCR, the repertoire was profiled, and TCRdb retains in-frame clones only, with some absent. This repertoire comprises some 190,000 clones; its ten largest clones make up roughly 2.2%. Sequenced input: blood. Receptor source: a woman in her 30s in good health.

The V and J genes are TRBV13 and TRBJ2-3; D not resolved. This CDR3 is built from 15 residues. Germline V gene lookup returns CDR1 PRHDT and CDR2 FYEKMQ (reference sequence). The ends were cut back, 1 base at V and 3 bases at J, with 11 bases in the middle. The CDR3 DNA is TGTGCCAGCAGCTTAGACCGCTACTTAACAGATACGCAGTATTTT. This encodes CASSLDRYLTDTQYF.

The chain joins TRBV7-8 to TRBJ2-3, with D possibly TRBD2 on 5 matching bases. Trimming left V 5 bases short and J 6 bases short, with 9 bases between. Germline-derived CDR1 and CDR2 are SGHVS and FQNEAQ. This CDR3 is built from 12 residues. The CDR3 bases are TGTGCCAGCAGCACCCGAGGGGATACGCAGTATTTT. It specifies CASSTRGDTQYF.

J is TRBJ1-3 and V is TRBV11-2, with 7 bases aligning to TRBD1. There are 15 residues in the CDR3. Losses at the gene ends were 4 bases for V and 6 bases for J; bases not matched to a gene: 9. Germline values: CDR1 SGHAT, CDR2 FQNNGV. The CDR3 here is CASSSWTGIVNTIYF. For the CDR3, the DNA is TGTGCCAGCAGCTCGTGGACAGGCATCGTAAACACCATATATTTT.

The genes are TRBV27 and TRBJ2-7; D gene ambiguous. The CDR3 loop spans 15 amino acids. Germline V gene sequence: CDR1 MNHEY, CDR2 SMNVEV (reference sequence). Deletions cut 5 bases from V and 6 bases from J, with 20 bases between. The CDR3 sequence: CASSLADGFRREQYF. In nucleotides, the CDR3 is TGTGCCAGCAGTCTCGCCGACGGATTCCGCCGCGAGCAGTACTTC.

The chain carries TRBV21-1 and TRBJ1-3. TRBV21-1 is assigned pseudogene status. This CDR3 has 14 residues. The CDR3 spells CASSKDSAGNTIYF. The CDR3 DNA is TGTGCCAGCAGCAAAGACTCTGCTGGAAACACCATATATTTT.

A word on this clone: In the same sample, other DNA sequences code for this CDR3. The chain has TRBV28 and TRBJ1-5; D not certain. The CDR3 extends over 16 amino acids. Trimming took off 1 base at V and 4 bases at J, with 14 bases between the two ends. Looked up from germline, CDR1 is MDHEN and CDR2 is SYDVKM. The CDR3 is CASSLSLSGENQPQHF. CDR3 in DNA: TGTGCCAGCAGTTTATCACTCTCCGGGGAAAATCAGCCCCAGCATTTT.

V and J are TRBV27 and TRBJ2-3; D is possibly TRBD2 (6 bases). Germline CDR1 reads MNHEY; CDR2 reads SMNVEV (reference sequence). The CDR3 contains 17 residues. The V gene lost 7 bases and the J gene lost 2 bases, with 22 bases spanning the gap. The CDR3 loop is CASTRASGGDFTDTQYF. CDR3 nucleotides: TGTGCCAGCACTAGGGCGTCCGGCGGGGACTTCACAGATACGCAGTATTTT.

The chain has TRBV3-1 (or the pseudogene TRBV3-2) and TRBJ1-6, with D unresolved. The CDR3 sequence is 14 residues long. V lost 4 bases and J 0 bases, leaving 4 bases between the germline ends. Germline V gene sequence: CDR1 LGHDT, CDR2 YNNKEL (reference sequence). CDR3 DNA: TGTGCCAGCAGCCCGGGCTCCTATAATTCACCCCTCCACTTT. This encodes CASSPGSYNSPLHF.

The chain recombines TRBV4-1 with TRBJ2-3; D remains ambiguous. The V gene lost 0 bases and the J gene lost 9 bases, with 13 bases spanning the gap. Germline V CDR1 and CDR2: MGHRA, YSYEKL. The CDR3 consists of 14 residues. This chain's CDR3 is CASSQDSGPLTQYF. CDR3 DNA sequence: TGCGCCAGCAGCCAAGATTCGGGCCCATTGACGCAGTATTTT.

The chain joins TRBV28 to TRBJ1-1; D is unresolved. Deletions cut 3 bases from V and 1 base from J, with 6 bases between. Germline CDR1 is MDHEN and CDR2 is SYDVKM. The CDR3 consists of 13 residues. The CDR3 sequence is CASSFDGNTEAFF. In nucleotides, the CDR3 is TGTGCCAGCAGTTTTGACGGGAACACTGAAGCTTTCTTT.

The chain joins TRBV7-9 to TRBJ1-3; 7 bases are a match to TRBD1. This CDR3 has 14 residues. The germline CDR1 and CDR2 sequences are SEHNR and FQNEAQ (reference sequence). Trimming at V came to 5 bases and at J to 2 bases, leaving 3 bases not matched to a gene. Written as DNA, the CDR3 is TGTGCCAGCAGCACAGGGACAGCTGGAAACACCATATATTTT. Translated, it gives CASSTGTAGNTIYF.

DNA of the CDR3: TGCGCCAGCAGCCCCTGGGGGACAGGGTTACGGAATGAGCAGTTCTTC. Translation gives CASSPWGTGLRNEQFF. The chain links TRBV4-1 to TRBJ2-1, with 9 nucleotides matching TRBD1. J was trimmed by 7 bases and V by 4 bases; bases with no gene match: 11. CDR1 and CDR2 (germline): MGHRA, YSYEKL. The CDR3 is 16 amino acids.

The CDR3 loop reads CASSQDPQEHTGELFF. DNA of the CDR3: TGCGCCAGCAGCCAAGATCCACAGGAGCACACCGGGGAGCTGTTTTTT. The chain has TRBV4-3 and TRBJ2-2; maybe TRBD1 (5 bases). Trimming stripped 0 bases from V and 3 bases from J, with 11 bases between. CDR1 is LGHNA and CDR2 is YSLEER in the germline V gene. This CDR3 comprises 16 residues.

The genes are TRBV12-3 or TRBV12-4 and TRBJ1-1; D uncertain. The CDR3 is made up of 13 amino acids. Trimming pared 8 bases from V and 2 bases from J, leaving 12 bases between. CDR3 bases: TGTGCCAGCCTAGGGAGGTCAAACACTGAAGCTTTCTTT. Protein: CASLGRSNTEAFF.